The 9 T cell receptor beta chains below were found in one sample sequenced in a study of vaccination and CD4 T cells after COVID-19. No antigens are known for them. Time point meaning: late sampling 161 to 241 days after vaccination in a few convalescent patients. Indicated treatment: approximately 9-day PBMC culture with coronavirus spike peptide pools or control peptides (ViraFEST assay). Cultured CD4+ T cell DNA underwent sequencing with the Oncomine TCR Beta short-read assay. TCRdb called the PCR reads again in MiXCR, with one record for every CDR3 protein. The table shows about 22,000 distinct CDR3 sequences, with around 46% occurring only once. Sample: CD4+ T cells from blood, cultured in vitro, taken about 7 months after SARS-CoV-2 vaccination. The receptors were gathered from a human donor who had recovered from COVID-19.

This clonotype was detected only a few times. For the CDR3, the DNA is TGTGCCAGCAGCGCCTCGATGACAGGGCCGCACGAGACCCAGTACTTC. This translates into CASSASMTGPHETQYF. This chain uses TRBV9 with TRBJ2-5; 7 bases are shared with TRBD1. CDR3 length: 16 residues. Germline CDR1 reads SGDLS; CDR2 reads YYNGEE. The J segment lost 5 bases and the V segment lost 3 bases, leaving 13 bases of the junction unmatched.

This clonotype was seen only once. The chain employs TRBV7-2 and TRBJ2-5; D not resolved. There are 14 residues in the CDR3. Trimming cost V 3 bases and J 1 base, with 9 bases left between them. The V gene's germline CDR1 is SGHTA and CDR2 FQGNSA. As DNA, the CDR3 is TGTGCCAGCAGCTTGGCCCCTACCCAAGAGACCCAGTACTTC. Its protein is CASSLAPTQETQYF.

The V call is TRBV7-8, the J call TRBJ2-5; 7 nucleotides agree with TRBD1. The CDR3 runs 15 residues. CDR1 and CDR2 (germline): SGHVS, FQNEAQ. V dropped 8 bases and J dropped 5; count of bases not matched to a gene: 14. The CDR3 bases are TGTGCCAGCTGCTCAAACACAGGGGAATGGGAGACCCAGTACTTC. Translating it yields CASCSNTGEWETQYF.

In this sample, this clonotype turned up a few times. V gene TRBV10-3 combines with J gene TRBJ2-5; unclear D gene. From germline, CDR1 is ENHRY and CDR2 SYGVKD. Trimming shortened V by 0 bases and J by 4 bases, and 21 bases separated the two germline ends. The CDR3 runs to 18 residues. CDR3 sequence: CAISESSSGARPGETQYF. CDR3 coding DNA: TGTGCCATCAGTGAGTCGAGTTCAGGCGCCCGGCCGGGAGAGACCCAGTACTTC.

The rearrangement joins TRBV5-4 to TRBJ2-5; D gene uncertain. V was trimmed by 5 bases and J by 4 bases, leaving 12 bases between them. The CDR3 totals 13 residues. Germline V gene data show CDR1 as SGHNT and CDR2 as YYREEE (reference sequence). The chain's CDR3 is CASSYRVGETQYF. The CDR3 nucleotides read TGTGCCAGCAGTTATAGGGTAGGAGAGACCCAGTACTTC.

The chain carries TRBV5-4 and TRBJ2-1; D is undetermined. The germline V gene encodes CDR1 SGHNT and CDR2 YYREEE (reference sequence). Trimming pared 9 bases from V and 3 bases from J, leaving 13 bases between. The CDR3 covers 13 residues. The CDR3 nucleotides are TGTGCCATCAGACGAAGTTACTACAATGAGCAGTTCTTC. Amino acid sequence: CAIRRSYYNEQFF. Combining the CDR3 with reference TRBV5-4 and TRBJ2-1 gives the whole variable domain ETGVTQSPTHLIKTRGQQVTLRCSSQSGHNTVSWYQQALGQGPQFIFQYYREEENGRGNFPPRFSGLQFPNYSSELNVNALELDDSALYLCAIRRSYYNEQFFGPGTRLTVL.

The V call is TRBV20-1, the J call TRBJ2-7; TRBD1 is a possible D gene (6 bases). Germline assignment: CDR1 DFQATT and CDR2 SNEGSKA (reference sequence). The CDR3 covers 18 residues. The V and J ends lost 0 bases and 3 bases respectively, with 24 bases between them. The CDR3 reads CSARDPTQPTGNFYEQYF. As DNA, the CDR3 is TGCAGTGCTAGAGATCCTACCCAACCAACAGGGAACTTCTACGAGCAGTACTTC.

This clonotype was seen a handful of times. In DNA, the CDR3 is TGTGCCAGCAGTTTGGGTCCCAAAGAGACCCAGTACTTC. This translates into CASSLGPKETQYF. The V call is TRBV27, the J call TRBJ2-5; D is undetermined. CDR1 is MNHEY, CDR2 SMNVEV, per germline (reference sequence). The V end was cut by 3 bases, the J end by 3 bases, with 8 bases between. This CDR3 has 13 residues.

This chain links TRBV5-1 with TRBJ1-5, with D unresolved. Trimming cost V 3 bases and J 1 base, with 5 bases left between them. This CDR3 comprises 13 residues. Germline values: CDR1 SGHRS, CDR2 YFSETQ. CDR3 in DNA: TGCGCCAGCAGCTCCGGCAGCAATCAGCCCCAGCATTTT. This translates into CASSSGSNQPQHF.